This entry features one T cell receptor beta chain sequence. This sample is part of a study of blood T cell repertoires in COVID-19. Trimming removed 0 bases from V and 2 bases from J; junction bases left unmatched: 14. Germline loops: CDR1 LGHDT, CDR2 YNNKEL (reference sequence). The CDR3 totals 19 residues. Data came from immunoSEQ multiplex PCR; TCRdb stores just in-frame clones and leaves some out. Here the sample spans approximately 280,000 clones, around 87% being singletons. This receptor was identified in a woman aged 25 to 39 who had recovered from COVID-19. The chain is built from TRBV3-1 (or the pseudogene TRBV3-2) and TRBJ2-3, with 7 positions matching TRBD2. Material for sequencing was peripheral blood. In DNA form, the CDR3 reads TGTGCCAGCAGCCAAGAAGCATATCAGGGACTAACGGTCACAGATACGCAGTATTTT. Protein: CASSQEAYQGLTVTDTQYF.